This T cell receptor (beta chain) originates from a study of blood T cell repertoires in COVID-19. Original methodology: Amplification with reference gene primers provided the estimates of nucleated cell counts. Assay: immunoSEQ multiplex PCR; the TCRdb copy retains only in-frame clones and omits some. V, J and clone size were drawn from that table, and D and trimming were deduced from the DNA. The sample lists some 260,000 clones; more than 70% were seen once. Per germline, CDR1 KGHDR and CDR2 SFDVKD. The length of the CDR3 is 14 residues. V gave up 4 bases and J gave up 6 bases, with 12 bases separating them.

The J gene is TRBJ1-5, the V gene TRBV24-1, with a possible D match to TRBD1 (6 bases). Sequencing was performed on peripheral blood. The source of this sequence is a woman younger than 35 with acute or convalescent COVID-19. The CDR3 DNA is TGTGCCACCAGTGAGAACAGGGTAGCTCAGCCCCAGCATTTT. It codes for CATSENRVAQPQHF.